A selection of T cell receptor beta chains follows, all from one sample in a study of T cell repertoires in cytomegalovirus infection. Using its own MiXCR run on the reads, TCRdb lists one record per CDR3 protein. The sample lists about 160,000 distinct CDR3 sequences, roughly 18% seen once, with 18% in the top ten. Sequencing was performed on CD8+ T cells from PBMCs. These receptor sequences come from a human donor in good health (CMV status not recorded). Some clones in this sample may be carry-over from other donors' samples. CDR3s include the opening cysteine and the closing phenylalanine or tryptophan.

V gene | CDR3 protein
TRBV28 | CALSSGNSYEQYF
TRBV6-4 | CASSEAGGTEAFF
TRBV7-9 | CASSLVGPGPIYEQYF
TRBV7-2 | CASSLGGQGYTF
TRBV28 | CASSLLRDRPYNEQFF
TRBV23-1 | CASTKPQGGADYYEQYF
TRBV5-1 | CASSWGATGGDEQFF
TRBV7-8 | CASSTGGGGNEQFF
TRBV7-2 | CASSQNRGRAEAFF
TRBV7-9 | CASSSYGTGGLDEQFF
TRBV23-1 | CASSHFLPYGANTEAFF
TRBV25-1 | CASSGGRAGSYNEQFF
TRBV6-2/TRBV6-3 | CASSYPGLAENEQFF
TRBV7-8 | CASSPLAGVVETQYF
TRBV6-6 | CASSYDPGLAKNIQYF
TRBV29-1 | CSVEDQAVYGYTF
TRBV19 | CASIPGGNTEAFF
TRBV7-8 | CASSPISGTDGELFF
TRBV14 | CASSPFGNYGYTF
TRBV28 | CASSLLQEANTGELFF
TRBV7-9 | CASSIGGTYTYEQYF
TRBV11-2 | CASSPAKWTEAFF
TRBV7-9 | CASSFEADGETQYF
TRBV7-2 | CTSSSAHRGGEKLFF
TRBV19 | CASSWDNSGFYNEQFF
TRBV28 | CASSWDRVGAFF
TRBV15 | CATSRDRSSNQPQHF
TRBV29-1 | CSAAGQISPDTQYF
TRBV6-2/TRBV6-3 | CASSYSEGLTDTQYF
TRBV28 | CASGRTSTGNTIYF
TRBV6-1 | CASSKREGNYNEQFF
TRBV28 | CASSGWAGGAYGYTF
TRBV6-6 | CASSEEGWETQYF
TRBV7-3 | CASSPYSLPQGTDTQYF
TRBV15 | CATSRDLGEDQPQHF
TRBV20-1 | CSAPTGRSSYEQYF
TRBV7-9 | CASSMGSGTEAFF
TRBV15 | CATSRERYFGNEQFF
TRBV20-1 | CSAGPMGYTEAFF
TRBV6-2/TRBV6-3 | CASSHLLQGNNQPQHF
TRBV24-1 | CATSEAGKTSYNEQFF
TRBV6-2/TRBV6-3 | CASSWRTGLASYEQYF
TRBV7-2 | CAVSGAGGANSPLHF
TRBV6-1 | CASSLLADLYNEQFF
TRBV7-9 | CASSYAGTGASYEQYF
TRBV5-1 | CASSLVSRGPGETQYF
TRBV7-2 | CASSLLDRRDQPQHF
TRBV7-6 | CASSLDGRGTEAFF
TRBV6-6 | CATRTGNEQFF
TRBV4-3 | CASSQDGAGSSYNEQFF
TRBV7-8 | CASSSQGRGEAFF
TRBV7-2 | CASRLTGPQETQYF
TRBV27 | CASSRLAERSHSEQFF
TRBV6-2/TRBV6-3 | CASTNSSGPRRNEQFF
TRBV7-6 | CASSLRWHRNEQFF
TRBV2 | CASSEELASYEQYF
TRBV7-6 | CASSSQNTEAFF
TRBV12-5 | CASGPGLAGLQETQYF
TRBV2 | CAILAGSLIDGYTF